The rows below give T cell receptor beta chains drawn from one sample of a study of blood T cell repertoires in COVID-19. Assay: immunoSEQ multiplex PCR; the TCRdb copy retains only in-frame clones and omits some. The data contain 250,000 to 300,000 clones, around 84% of them singletons. Sequenced: PBMCs or T cells enriched from blood (not recorded which). These receptors were collected from a man aged 30 to 39 with acute COVID-19. CDR3s include the opening cysteine and the closing phenylalanine or tryptophan. A D gene is named only where the DNA matches it firmly. Clone size appears in some rows only: once, few, many, or a class for an expanded clone.

-,TRBJ1-1,-,TRBV6-5,TGTGCCAGCAGTCCGGGACATTTGAACACTGAAGCTTTCTTT,CASSPGHLNTEAFF
-,TRBJ1-2,-,TRBV5-1,TGCGCCAGCACCCTGGTTCTGGGGGCCGGCTACACCTTC,CASTLVLGAGYTF
-,TRBJ2-5,-,TRBV28,TGTGCCAGCAGTTCGTCCAGCCAAGAGACCCAGTACTTC,CASSSSSQETQYF
-,TRBJ2-3,TRBD2,TRBV29-1,TGCAGCGTTGGGCTAGCGGGGGGCACAGATACGCAGTATTTT,CSVGLAGGTDTQYF
-,TRBJ1-3,TRBD1,TRBV7-2,TGTGCCAGCAGCTTAGTTCGACCGGGACAGGGTACGGGAAACACCATATATTTT,CASSLVRPGQGTGNTIYF
once,TRBJ1-4,-,TRBV5-5,TGTGCCAGCAGCCAGATCACAAACGTTGTAAAACTGTTTTTT,CASSQITNVVKLFF
-,TRBJ1-1,TRBD1,TRBV19,TGTGCCAGTACCAGGAACAGGGGGAACACTGAAGCTTTCTTT,CASTRNRGNTEAFF
once,TRBJ1-2,-,TRBV29-1,TGCAGCGCTGGGGGCGATAGCAGAGCGAACTATGGCTACACCTTC,CSAGGDSRANYGYTF
-,TRBJ2-1,-,TRBV15,TGTGCCACCAGCAGAGGGACTGACTCCTACAATGAGCAGTTCTTC,CATSRGTDSYNEQFF
-,TRBJ1-6,-,TRBV6-5,TGTGCCAGCAGCAAAACCGGGACTATCCTTTCACCCCTCCACTTT,CASSKTGTILSPLHF
-,TRBJ1-2,-,TRBV28,TGTGCCAGCAGCTCCGGGGGGGGTGTTATAGGCTACACCTTC,CASSSGGGVIGYTF
-,TRBJ2-2,TRBD2,TRBV7-2,TGTGCCAGCAGCTTAAACCCGGGAGGGCCGACCGGGGAGCTGTTTTTT,CASSLNPGGPTGELFF
once,TRBJ2-3,-,TRBV4-3,TGCGCCAGCAGCCAAGAGGGCCGGCCAAGCACAGATACGCAGTATTTT,CASSQEGRPSTDTQYF
-,TRBJ2-3,TRBD2,TRBV19,TGTGCCAGTAGTATGATGGCTAGCGGCCACCTTACGCAGTATTTT,CASSMMASGHLTQYF
-,TRBJ1-1,-,TRBV5-6,TGTGCCAGCAGCTTTGGGAGCACTGAAGCTTTCTTT,CASSFGSTEAFF
-,TRBJ1-4,-,TRBV27,TGTGCCAGCAGTTCGCTAACCCCAGGGGAGTTCGAAAAACTGTTTTTT,CASSSLTPGEFEKLFF
-,TRBJ2-5,TRBD2,TRBV27,TGTGCCAGCAGAAGGACTAGTTTTGATGAGACCCAGTACTTC,CASRRTSFDETQYF
-,TRBJ1-2,TRBD1,TRBV6-5,TGTGCCAGCAGTTACTCGAGCCAGGGGGCCGGCTACACCTTC,CASSYSSQGAGYTF
-,TRBJ1-1,-,TRBV9,TGTGCCAGCAGCGCGGAGGGAGGGTTGGACACTGAAGCTTTCTTT,CASSAEGGLDTEAFF
-,TRBJ1-3,-,TRBV29-1,TGCAGCGTTGAATACTCCTCTGGAAACACCATATATTTT,CSVEYSSGNTIYF
-,TRBJ2-3,-,TRBV9,TGTGCCAGCAGCGTAGGGAGCGGAGGCACAGATACGCAGTATTTT,CASSVGSGGTDTQYF
-,TRBJ2-3,-,TRBV2,TGTGCCAGCGGTGCGGGGACAACCGACACAGATACGCAGTATTTT,CASGAGTTDTDTQYF
-,TRBJ1-1,TRBD1,TRBV3-1/TRBV3-2,TGTGCCAGCAGCCAAGATAGGACAGGGGCCATCACTGAAGCTTTCTTT,CASSQDRTGAITEAFF
-,TRBJ2-2,-,TRBV5-1,TGCGCCAGCAGCTTGGTCCTAACCGGGGAGCTGTTTTTT,CASSLVLTGELFF
-,TRBJ1-4,-,TRBV4-1,TGCGCCAGCAGCCAAATTTTTCAGGGCCGGGAAAAACTGTTTTTT,CASSQIFQGREKLFF
once,TRBJ2-5,-,TRBV12-3/TRBV12-4,TGTGCCAGCAGCCTGGGGCAGACCCAGTACTTC,CASSLGQTQYF
-,TRBJ1-2,-,TRBV12-2,TGTGCAAGTCGCTTAAGGGACAGCCCTAACTATGGCTACACCTTC,CASRLRDSPNYGYTF
-,TRBJ1-3,-,TRBV3-1/TRBV3-2,TGTGCCAGCAGCCAAGAACAGTCTGGAAACACCATATATTTT,CASSQEQSGNTIYF
-,TRBJ1-2,-,TRBV7-2,TGTGCCAGCAGCTTAGATCCCACAGGATTATATGGCTACACCTTC,CASSLDPTGLYGYTF